This is a list of T cell receptor beta chains from one sample in a study of blood T cell repertoires in COVID-19. The table came from immunoSEQ multiplex PCR; TCRdb's copy has only in-frame clones and leaves some out. The sample lists about 170,000 clones, around 83% occurring once. The source material was PBMCs or T cells enriched from blood (not recorded which). The receptors here all came from a woman aged 45-65 years in a cohort exposed to, infected with or recovered from COVID-19 (not recorded which). The CDR3 runs from the conserved cysteine through the conserved F or W.

TRBV7-9 CASSLDGQGALETQYF
TRBV2 CASTRRGQTDQPQHF
TRBV9 CASSVGLAGAYEQYF
TRBV2 CASVSEHQTNEKLFF
TRBV10-3 CAIAARASSYNEQFF
TRBV5-1 CASNTEPGQETQYF
TRBV27 CASSLTGTGAEGANVLTF
TRBV7-3 CASSSRPGTGGSQPQHF
TRBV7-9 CASSRELYEQYF
TRBV7-9 CASSLHGNEAFF
TRBV19 CASSIWAGINTIYGYTF
TRBV5-6 CASSLAGNEQFF
TRBV7-2 CASSSGQGMGANVLTF
TRBV27 CASSLQRRTDTQYF
TRBV6-4 CASSVGPSNTGELFF
TRBV28 CASSSLDRGGNQPQHF
TRBV28 CASSLGHARLGYTF
TRBV5-1 CASSWEAGTGIKNEQFF
TRBV28 CASSSGSGPLSYNEQFF
TRBV27 CASSLGQAGEQYF
TRBV2 CASSVRRSSYNEQFF
TRBV11-3 CASSLEQGHNEQFF
TRBV3-1/TRBV3-2 CASSQSWQLNTEAFF
TRBV29-1 CSVRTENTGELFF
TRBV6-6 CASSPLIGLLAGGLTDTQYF
TRBV19 CASSIDRGEREPQHF
TRBV21-1 CASSRDRGTYEQYF
TRBV20-1 CSASQTSVGELFF
TRBV7-2 CASSLGMNEQFF
TRBV29-1 CSVVRLVGADTQYF
TRBV28 CASSLWDRGLRSPLHF
TRBV2 CAISYRRYHQYSNQPQHF
TRBV7-2 CASSLEGWASEQYF
TRBV3-1/TRBV3-2 CASSQDYVYGYTF
TRBV7-8 CASSLELAGDPYEQYF
TRBV5-1 CASSLAIGQGAGETQYF
TRBV5-5 CASSWSGFSSTGELFF
TRBV28 CASPSAGAVLCEQYF
TRBV6-2/TRBV6-3 CASTPIKASVSYEQYF
TRBV28 CASSPRDTQYF
TRBV4-3 CASSQDGYREKANEKLFF
TRBV5-8 CASSLGTSGSIFEQYF